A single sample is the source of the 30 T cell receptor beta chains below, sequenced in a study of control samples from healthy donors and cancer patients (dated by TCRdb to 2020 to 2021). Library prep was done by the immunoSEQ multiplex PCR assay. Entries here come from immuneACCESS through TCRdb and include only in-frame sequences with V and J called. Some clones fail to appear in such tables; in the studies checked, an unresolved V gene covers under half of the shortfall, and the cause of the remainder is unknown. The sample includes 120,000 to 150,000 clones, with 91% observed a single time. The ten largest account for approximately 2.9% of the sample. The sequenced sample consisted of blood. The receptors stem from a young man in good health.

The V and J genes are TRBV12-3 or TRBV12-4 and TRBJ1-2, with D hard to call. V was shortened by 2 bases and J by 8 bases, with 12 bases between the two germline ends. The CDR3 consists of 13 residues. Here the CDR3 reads CASSLPTPRGYTF. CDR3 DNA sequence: TGTGCCAGCAGTTTACCCACTCCACGGGGCTACACCTTC.

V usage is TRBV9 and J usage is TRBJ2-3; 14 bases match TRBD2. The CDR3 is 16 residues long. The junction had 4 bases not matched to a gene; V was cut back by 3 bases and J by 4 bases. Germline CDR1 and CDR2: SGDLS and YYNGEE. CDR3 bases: TGTGCCAGCAGCGAAGGACTAGCGGGGGGCCCAGATACGCAGTATTTT. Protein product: CASSEGLAGGPDTQYF.

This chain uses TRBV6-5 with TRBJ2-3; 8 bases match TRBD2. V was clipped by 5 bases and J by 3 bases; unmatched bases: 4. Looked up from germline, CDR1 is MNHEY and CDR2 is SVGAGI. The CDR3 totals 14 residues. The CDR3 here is CASSPGLATDTQYF. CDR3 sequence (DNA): TGTGCCAGCAGTCCAGGACTAGCTACAGATACGCAGTATTTT.

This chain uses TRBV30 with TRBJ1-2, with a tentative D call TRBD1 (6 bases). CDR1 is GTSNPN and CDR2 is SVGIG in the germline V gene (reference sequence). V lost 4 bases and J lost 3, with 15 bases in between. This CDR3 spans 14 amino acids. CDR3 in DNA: TGTGCCTGGAAGGGGGACGGGCCTCACTATGGCTACACCTTC. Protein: CAWKGDGPHYGYTF.

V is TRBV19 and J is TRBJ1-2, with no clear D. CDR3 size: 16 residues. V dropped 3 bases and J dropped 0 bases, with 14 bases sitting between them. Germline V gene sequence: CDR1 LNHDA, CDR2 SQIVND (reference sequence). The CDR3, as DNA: TGTGCCAGTAGTATCCTACCCGGTACCGCTAACTATGGCTACACCTTC. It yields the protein CASSILPGTANYGYTF.

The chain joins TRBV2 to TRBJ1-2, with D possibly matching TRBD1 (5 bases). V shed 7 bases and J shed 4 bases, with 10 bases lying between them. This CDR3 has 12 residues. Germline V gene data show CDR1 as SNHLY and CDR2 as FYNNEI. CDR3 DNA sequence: TGTGCCAGCAAACAGGAGGTCTATGGCTACACCTTC. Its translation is CASKQEVYGYTF. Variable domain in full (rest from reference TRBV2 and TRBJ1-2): EPEVTQTPSHQVTQMGQEVILRCVPISNHLYFYWYRQILGQKVEFLVSFYNNEISEKSEIFDDQFSVERPDGSNFTLKIRSTKLEDSAMYFCASKQEVYGYTFGSGTRLTVV.

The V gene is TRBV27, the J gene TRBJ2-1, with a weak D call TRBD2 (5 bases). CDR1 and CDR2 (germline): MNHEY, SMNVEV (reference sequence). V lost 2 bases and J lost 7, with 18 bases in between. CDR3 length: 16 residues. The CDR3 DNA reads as TGTGCCAGCAGTTTAGAAGGGTTAAGGCGGACTAATGAGCAGTTCTTC. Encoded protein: CASSLEGLRRTNEQFF.

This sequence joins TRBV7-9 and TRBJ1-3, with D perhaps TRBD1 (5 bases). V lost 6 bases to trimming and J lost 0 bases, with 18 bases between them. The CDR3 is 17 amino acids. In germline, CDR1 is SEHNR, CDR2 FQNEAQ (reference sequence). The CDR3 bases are TGTGCCAGCAGTTTTATGACTCAGGGAGGCTCTGGAAACACCATATATTTT. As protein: CASSFMTQGGSGNTIYF.

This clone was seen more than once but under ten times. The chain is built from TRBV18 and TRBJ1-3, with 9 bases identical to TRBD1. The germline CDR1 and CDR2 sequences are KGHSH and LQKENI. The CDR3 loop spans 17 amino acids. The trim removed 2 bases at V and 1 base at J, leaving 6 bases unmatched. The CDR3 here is CASSPMDRGLSGNTIYF. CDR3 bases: TGTGCCAGCTCACCAATGGACAGGGGTTTATCTGGAAACACCATATATTTT.

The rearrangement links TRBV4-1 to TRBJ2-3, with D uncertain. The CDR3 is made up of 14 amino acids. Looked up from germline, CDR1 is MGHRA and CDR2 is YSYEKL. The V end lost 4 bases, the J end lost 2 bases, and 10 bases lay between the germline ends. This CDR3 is CASSPSADTDTQYF. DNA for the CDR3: TGCGCCAGCAGCCCCTCCGCTGACACAGATACGCAGTATTTT.

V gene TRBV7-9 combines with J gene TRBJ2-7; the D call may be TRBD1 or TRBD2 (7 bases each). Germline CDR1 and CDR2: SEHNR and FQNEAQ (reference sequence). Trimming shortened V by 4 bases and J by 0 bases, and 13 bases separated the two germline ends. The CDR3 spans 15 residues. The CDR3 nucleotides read TGTGCCAGCAGCTCGTCAGGGGGGGGCTCCTACGAGCAGTACTTC. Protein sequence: CASSSSGGGSYEQYF.

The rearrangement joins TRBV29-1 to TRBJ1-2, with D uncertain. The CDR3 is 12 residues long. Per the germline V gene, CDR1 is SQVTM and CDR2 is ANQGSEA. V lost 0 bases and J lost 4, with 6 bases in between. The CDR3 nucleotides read TGCAGCGTTGAAGATCAAAGCTATGGCTACACCTTC. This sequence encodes CSVEDQSYGYTF.

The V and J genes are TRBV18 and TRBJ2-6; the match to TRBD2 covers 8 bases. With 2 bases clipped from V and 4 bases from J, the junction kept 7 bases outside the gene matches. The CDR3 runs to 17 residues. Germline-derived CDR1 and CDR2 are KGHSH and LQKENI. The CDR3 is CASSPETGGLGANVLTF. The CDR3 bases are TGTGCCAGCTCACCAGAAACGGGGGGGCTCGGGGCCAACGTCCTGACTTTC.

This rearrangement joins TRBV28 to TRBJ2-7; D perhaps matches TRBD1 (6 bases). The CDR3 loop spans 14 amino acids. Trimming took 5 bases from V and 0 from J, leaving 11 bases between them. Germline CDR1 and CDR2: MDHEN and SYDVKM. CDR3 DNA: TGTGCCAGCAGTATCAGGGGCCTCTCCTACGAGCAGTACTTC. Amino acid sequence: CASSIRGLSYEQYF.

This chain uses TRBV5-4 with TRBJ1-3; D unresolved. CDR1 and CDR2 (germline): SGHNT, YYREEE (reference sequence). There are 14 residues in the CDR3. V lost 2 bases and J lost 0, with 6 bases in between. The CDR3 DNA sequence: TGTGCCAGCAGCTTTTCAGTCTCTGGAAACACCATATATTTT. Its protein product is CASSFSVSGNTIYF.

CDR3 bases: TGTGCCAGTAGTATAGTTCAGACAGGTTCTAACTATGGCTACACCTTC. It codes for CASSIVQTGSNYGYTF. The J gene is TRBJ1-2, the V gene TRBV19; possibly TRBD1 for D (6 bases). Trimming cost V 1 base and J 0 bases, with 12 bases left between them. Germline V CDR1 and CDR2: LNHDA, SQIVND (reference sequence). The CDR3 extends over 16 amino acids.

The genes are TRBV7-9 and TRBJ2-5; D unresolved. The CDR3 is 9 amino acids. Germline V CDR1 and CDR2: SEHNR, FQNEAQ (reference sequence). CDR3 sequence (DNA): TGTGTAGTCGGGGAGACCCAGTACTTC. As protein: CVVGETQYF.

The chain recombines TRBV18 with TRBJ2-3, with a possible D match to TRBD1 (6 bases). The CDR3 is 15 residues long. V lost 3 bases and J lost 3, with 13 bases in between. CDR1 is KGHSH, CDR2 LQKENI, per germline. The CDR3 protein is CASSPRRTDTDTQYF. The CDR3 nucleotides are TGTGCCAGCTCACCTAGGAGGACAGATACAGATACGCAGTATTTT.

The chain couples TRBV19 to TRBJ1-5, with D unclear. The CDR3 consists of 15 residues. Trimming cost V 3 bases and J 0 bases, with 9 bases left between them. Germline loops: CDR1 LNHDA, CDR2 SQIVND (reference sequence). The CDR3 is CASSIRSSSNQPQHF. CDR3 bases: TGTGCCAGTAGTATCCGTTCCTCTAGCAATCAGCCCCAGCATTTT.

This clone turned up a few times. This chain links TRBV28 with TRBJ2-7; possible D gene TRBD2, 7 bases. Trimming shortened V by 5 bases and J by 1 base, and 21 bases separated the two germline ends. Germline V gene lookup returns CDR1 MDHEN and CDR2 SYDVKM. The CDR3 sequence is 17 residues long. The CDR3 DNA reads TGTGCCAGCAGTCCATACAGCGGGACACAAAGATCCTACGAGCAGTACTTC. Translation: CASSPYSGTQRSYEQYF.

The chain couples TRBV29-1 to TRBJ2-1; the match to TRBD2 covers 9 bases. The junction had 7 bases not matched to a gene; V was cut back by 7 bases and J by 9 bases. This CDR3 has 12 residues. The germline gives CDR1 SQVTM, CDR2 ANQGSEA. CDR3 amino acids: CSALGLASEQFF. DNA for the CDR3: TGCAGCGCCCTGGGACTAGCTAGTGAGCAGTTCTTC.

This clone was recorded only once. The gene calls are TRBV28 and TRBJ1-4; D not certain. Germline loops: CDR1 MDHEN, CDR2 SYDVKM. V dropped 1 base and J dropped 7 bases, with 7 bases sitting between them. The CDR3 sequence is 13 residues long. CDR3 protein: CASSLSKAEKLFF. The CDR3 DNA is TGTGCCAGCAGTTTATCCAAGGCTGAAAAACTGTTTTTT.

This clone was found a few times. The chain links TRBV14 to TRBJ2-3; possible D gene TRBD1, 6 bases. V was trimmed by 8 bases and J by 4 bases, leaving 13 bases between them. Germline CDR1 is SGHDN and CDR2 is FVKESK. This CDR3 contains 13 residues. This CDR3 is CASSRDIPDTQYF. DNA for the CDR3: TGTGCCAGCTCACGGGACATCCCAGATACGCAGTATTTT.

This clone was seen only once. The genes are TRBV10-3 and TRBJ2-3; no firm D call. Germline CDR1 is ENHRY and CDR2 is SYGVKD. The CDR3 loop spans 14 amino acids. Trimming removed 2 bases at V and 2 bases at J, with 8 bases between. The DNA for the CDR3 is TGTGCCATCAGTGAGGGACGCCACACAGATACGCAGTATTTT. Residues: CAISEGRHTDTQYF.

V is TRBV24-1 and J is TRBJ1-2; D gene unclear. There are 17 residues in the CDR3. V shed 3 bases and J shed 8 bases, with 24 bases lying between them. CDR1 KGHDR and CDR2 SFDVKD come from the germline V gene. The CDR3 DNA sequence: TGTGCCACCAGTGATAGTAGGGCAGCCTCGCTTACCATGGGCTACACCTTC. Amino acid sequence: CATSDSRAASLTMGYTF.

DNA for the CDR3: TGTGCCAGCAGCTTAACGGCAGGGGTTGAAGCTTTCTTT. It encodes CASSLTAGVEAFF. This sequence joins TRBV7-9 and TRBJ1-1, with D possibly being TRBD1 (6 bases). From germline, CDR1 is SEHNR and CDR2 FQNEAQ (reference sequence). CDR3 length: 13 amino acids. Trimming removed 2 bases from V and 7 bases from J, with 11 bases in between.

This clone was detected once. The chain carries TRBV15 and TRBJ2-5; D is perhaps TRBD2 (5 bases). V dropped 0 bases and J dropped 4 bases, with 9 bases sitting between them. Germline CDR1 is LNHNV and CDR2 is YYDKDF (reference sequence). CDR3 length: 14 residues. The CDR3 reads CATSRDRGIETQYF. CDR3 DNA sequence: TGTGCCACCAGCAGAGATAGAGGGATAGAGACCCAGTACTTC.

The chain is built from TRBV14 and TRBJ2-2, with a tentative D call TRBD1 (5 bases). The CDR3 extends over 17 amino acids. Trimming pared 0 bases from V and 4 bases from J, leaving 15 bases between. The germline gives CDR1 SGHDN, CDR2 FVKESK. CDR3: CASSQDPWAGRTGELFF. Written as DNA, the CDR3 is TGTGCCAGCAGCCAAGATCCCTGGGCAGGGCGCACCGGGGAGCTGTTTTTT.

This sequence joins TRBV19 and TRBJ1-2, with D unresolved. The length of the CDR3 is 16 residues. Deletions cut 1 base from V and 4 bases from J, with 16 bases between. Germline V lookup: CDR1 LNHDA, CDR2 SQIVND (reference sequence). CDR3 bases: TGTGCCAGTAGTATAGCGGTCGGGGAGCTTGGCTATGGCTACACCTTC. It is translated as CASSIAVGELGYGYTF.

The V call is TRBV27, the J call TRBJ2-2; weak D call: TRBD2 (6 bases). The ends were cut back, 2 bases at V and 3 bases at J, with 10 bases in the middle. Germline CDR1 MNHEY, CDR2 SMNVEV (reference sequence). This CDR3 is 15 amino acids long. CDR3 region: CASSLRAGDTGELFF. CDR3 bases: TGTGCCAGCAGTTTAAGAGCGGGTGACACCGGGGAGCTGTTTTTT.